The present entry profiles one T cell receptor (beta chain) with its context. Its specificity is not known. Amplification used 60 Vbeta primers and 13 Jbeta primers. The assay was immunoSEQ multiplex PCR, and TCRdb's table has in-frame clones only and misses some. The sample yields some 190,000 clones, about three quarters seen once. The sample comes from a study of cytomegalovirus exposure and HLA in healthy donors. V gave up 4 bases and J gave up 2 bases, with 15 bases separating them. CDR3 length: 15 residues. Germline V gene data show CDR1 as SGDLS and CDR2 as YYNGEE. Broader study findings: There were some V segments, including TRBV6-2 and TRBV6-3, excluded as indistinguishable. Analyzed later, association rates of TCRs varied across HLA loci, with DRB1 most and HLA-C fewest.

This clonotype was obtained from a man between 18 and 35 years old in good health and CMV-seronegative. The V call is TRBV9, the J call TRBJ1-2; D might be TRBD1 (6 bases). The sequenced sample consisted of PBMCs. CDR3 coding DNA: TGTGCCAGCAGCCGTGAAGGACAGAGGAACTATGGCTACACCTTC. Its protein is CASSREGQRNYGYTF.